Included here is one TCR beta chain sequence, with context. The target of this receptor is not known. It has no much larger one-base neighbor in the sample; base qualities were not kept. This sample stems from a study of regulatory and conventional T cells in RAG deficiency (dated by TCRdb to 2016 to 2017). For the wider study: High-throughput TCR beta sequencing was used to compare the repertoire diversity and composition of Treg, conventional CD4+ and CD8+ T cells between RAG-deficient patients and healthy controls.

CDR1 and CDR2 are read off the germline V gene as KGHSH and LQKENI. V gives up 3 bases and J gives up 5 bases, and the segment between their germline ends measures 13 bases. CDR3 length: 14 amino acids, cysteine to phenylalanine. The retained sequence is limited to the CDR3, 42 bases, with the frame set at the first base. Library method: the immunoSEQ multiplex PCR assay. Genomic DNA from the sorted T-cell subsets was used to amplify and sequence rearranged TCR beta chain products. On the authors' methods: Repertoire diversity of productive TCR beta rearrangements was quantified using Shannon entropy and Simpson indices. Clonal expansion was assessed using the summed frequency of the 100 most abundant productive TCR beta clonotypes among total reads. The TRB repertoires were scored with a self-reactivity index that is based on amino acid usage at CDR3beta positions 6 and 7. Two-way ANOVA was used for repertoire analyses, and Student t or Mann-Whitney tests were used for flow cytometric analyses. TCRdb holds this immuneACCESS table with in-frame rearrangements only. Some clones are missing; in checked studies, unresolved V genes explain under half, and the rest has no known cause. The V and J calls and clone size are taken from that table; D and trimming were inferred from the DNA. The sample data list 20,000 to 25,000 clones, and more than 85% of these were observed just once. The ten largest clones add up to approximately 0.78% of the sample.

Before genomic DNA was extracted, conventional CD4+ T cells were isolated from blood as CD25-low CD127-high cells. For repertoire analyses, the comparison group consisted of roughly eight healthy control donors. Paper-wide results and their limitations: Compared with controls, Omenn syndrome and CID/AS patients had roughly 100-fold fewer unique TCR beta sequences in Treg cells, whereas the reduction in the other subsets was roughly 9.8-fold. In Omenn syndrome patients, sorted CD25-high CD127-low cells may represent peripherally activated cells rather than bona fide Treg cells. Shorter CDR3 lengths were found in all patient T-cell subsets, and >85% Treg-Tconv repertoire overlap at nucleotide and amino acid level was observed in Omenn syndrome patients. Compared with control T-cell subpopulations, the RAG-deficient patients had markedly lower Shannon entropy and higher Simpson indices. For some subjects, some T-cell subset analyses were not performed.

These data also featured in a second study, about regulatory T cells. Per the second study: For the multiplex PCR, 52 forward TRBV primers and 13 reverse TRBJ primers were used, and amplification bias was corrected with both assay-based and computational methods. In patients, repertoires had restricted unique TRB V-J pairs and skewed V and J gene usage, with regulatory T cells showing the most marked changes. The study compared T-cell receptor beta repertoires of sorted regulatory, conventional CD4+ and CD8+ T cells between CD3G-deficient patients and healthy controls. Peripheral blood mononuclear cells were isolated by Ficoll density separation. Rearranged TRB loci were amplified from genomic DNA by multiplex PCR within the immunoSEQ assay. TRB amplicons were sequenced using an Illumina HiSeq platform. Custom algorithms error-filtered the raw sequences and aligned the raw sequences to reference gene sequences, after which the immunoSEQ online tools were used for analysis. Frequencies of productive and nonproductive TRB rearrangements were evaluated among both unique and total sequences. Groups were compared by t tests, Mann-Whitney tests or two-way ANOVA performed in Prism software.

The clonotype comes from a human donor in good health. The sequence is built from TRBV18 and TRBJ2-5; possibly the D gene is TRBD1, per 6 matching bases. Sample: CD4+ T cells sorted from blood. In nucleotides, the sequence is TGTGCCAGCTCACCGCCGGGACAATGGGAGACCCAGTACTTC. It codes for CASSPPGQWETQYF.